These 24 T cell receptor beta chains came from one sample sequenced in a study of low-dose radiotherapy and immunotherapy resistance in tumors. Gene-specific TRAV and TRBV primers were used for first-strand cDNA, covering alpha and beta chains. The authors amplified TCRs for roughly 20 PCR cycles with a constant-region primer and a V-primer adapter. MiXCR, applied by TCRdb to the reads, yields one record per CDR3 protein. The sample shows around 9,300 distinct CDR3 sequences, approximately 69% of them seen only once. The source of these receptors is a human donor with advanced metastatic prostate, ovarian, gallbladder or colorectal cancer (not recorded which). This table probably holds off-target reads from a library built for another chain.

This chain links TRBV24-1 with TRBJ2-1; TRBD2 matches at 9 bases. Germline assignment: CDR1 KGHDR and CDR2 SFDVKD. V shed 7 bases, J shed 9 bases, and the junction held 12 bases outside the gene matches. This CDR3 spans 15 amino acids. CDR3 in DNA: TGTGCCACCAGCTATAGCGGGAGTGGTTTGGTTGAGCAGTTCTTC. Protein product: CATSYSGSGLVEQFF.

The chain uses TRBV19 and TRBJ2-5, with D maybe TRBD1 (5 bases). The CDR3 spans 14 residues. V was cut by 3 bases and J by 7 bases, with 15 bases left in between. CDR1 LNHDA and CDR2 SQIVND come from the germline V gene (reference sequence). In nucleotides, the CDR3 is TGTGCCAGTAGTATGCTTCAGGGTGGTCGGACCCAGTACTTC. Amino acids: CASSMLQGGRTQYF.

This clonotype was seen a handful of times. The chain carries TRBV9 and TRBJ2-1; D is unclear. The CDR3 sequence is 15 residues long. The germline CDR1 and CDR2 sequences are SGDLS and YYNGEE. V dropped 0 bases and J dropped 5 bases, with 12 bases sitting between them. CDR3 protein: CASSVGQVVDNEQFF. CDR3 coding DNA: TGTGCCAGCAGCGTAGGGCAGGTCGTCGACAATGAGCAGTTCTTC.

V usage is TRBV5-4 and J usage is TRBJ2-1; D is unclear. The CDR3 extends over 17 amino acids. V was clipped by 0 bases and J by 0 bases, with 13 bases between them. Germline values: CDR1 SGHNT, CDR2 YYREEE (reference sequence). The CDR3, as DNA: TGTGCCAGCAGCTTGGGCGGCGTGACGAGCTCCTACAATGAGCAGTTCTTC. As protein: CASSLGGVTSSYNEQFF.

The V gene is TRBV5-6, the J gene TRBJ2-7; TRBD1 aligns across 8 bases. From germline, CDR1 is SGHDT and CDR2 YYEEEE. This CDR3 has 15 amino acids. With V trimmed by 4 bases and J by 0 bases, 6 bases remained unmatched. The CDR3 protein is CASSRGTGVSYEQYF. The DNA for the CDR3 is TGTGCCAGCAGCCGGGGGACAGGAGTCTCCTACGAGCAGTACTTC.

The genes are TRBV6-2 or TRBV6-3 and TRBJ2-3; maybe TRBD2 (5 bases). V shed 6 bases and J shed 2 bases, with 9 bases lying between them. Germline V gene sequence: CDR1 MNHEY, CDR2 SVGEGT. The CDR3 extends over 13 amino acids. CDR3 protein: CASRSGITDTQYF. CDR3 nucleotide sequence: TGTGCCAGCAGATCCGGGATCACAGATACGCAGTATTTT.

The chain is built from TRBV30 and TRBJ1-1, with 9 bases fitting TRBD1. This CDR3 is built from 13 residues. CDR1 and CDR2 (germline): GTSNPN, SVGIG (reference sequence). V trimming: 5 bases; J trimming: 5 bases; junction bases outside the gene matches: 6. The CDR3 reads CAWRRQGGTEAFF. CDR3 coding DNA: TGTGCCTGGCGGAGACAGGGGGGAACTGAAGCTTTCTTT.

The chain recombines TRBV10-2 with TRBJ2-6; 7 nucleotides agree with TRBD1. CDR3 length: 14 amino acids. Germline trimming cut 6 bases from V and 3 bases from J; bases unmatched to any gene: 2. The germline CDR1 and CDR2 sequences are WSHSY and SAAADI. This CDR3 reads CASRDRVGANVLTF. DNA of the CDR3: TGCGCCAGCAGAGACAGGGTTGGGGCCAACGTCCTGACTTTC.

This clonotype was detected a few times. The chain uses TRBV3-1 and TRBJ2-5; D might be TRBD2 (5 bases). Deletions cut 1 base from V and 5 bases from J, with 14 bases between. CDR1 is LGHDT, CDR2 YNNKEL, per germline (reference sequence). CDR3 length equals 15 residues. CDR3 amino acids: CASSQGLQEAETQYF. Written as DNA, the CDR3 is TGTGCCAGCAGCCAAGGACTCCAGGAGGCTGAGACCCAGTACTTC.

The gene calls are TRBV29-1 and TRBJ1-2; D perhaps matches TRBD1 (5 bases). The CDR3 is 12 residues long. The V and J ends lost 0 bases and 5 bases respectively, with 7 bases between them. Germline assignment: CDR1 SQVTM and CDR2 ANQGSEA. In DNA form, the CDR3 reads TGCAGCGTTGAAGACCAGGGTTATGGCTACACCTTC. It is translated as CSVEDQGYGYTF.

The rearrangement uses TRBV20-1 and TRBJ2-5; no firm D call. CDR1 is DFQATT, CDR2 SNEGSKA, per germline (reference sequence). Trimming removed 0 bases at V and 4 bases at J, with 12 bases between. The CDR3 is 14 amino acids. Written as DNA, the CDR3 is TGCAGTGCTAGAGATCTGGCGTACCGAGAGACCCAGTACTTC. Translated, it gives CSARDLAYRETQYF.

The chain is built from TRBV4-1 and TRBJ1-2, with D possibly TRBD1 on 5 matching bases. The CDR3 is made up of 14 amino acids. Trimming cost V 1 base and J 2 bases, with 8 bases left between them. The germline V gene has CDR1 MGHRA and CDR2 YSYEKL. This CDR3 is CASSQVTANYGYTF. In nucleotides, the CDR3 is TGCGCCAGCAGCCAAGTGACAGCAAACTATGGCTACACCTTC.

This clonotype was seen only a few times. The chain links TRBV5-4 to TRBJ1-4; 9 positions match TRBD1. The V segment lost 2 bases and the J segment 10 bases; nucleotides outside the gene matches: 6. The germline V gene encodes CDR1 SGHNT and CDR2 YYREEE (reference sequence). This CDR3 contains 14 residues. CDR3 DNA: TGTGCCAGCAGCTTACAGGGGGCGCGGGGAAAACTGTTTTTT. Protein: CASSLQGARGKLFF. The variable domain in full, completed from reference TRBV5-4 and TRBJ1-4, reads ETGVTQSPTHLIKTRGQQVTLRCSSQSGHNTVSWYQQALGQGPQFIFQYYREEENGRGNFPPRFSGLQFPNYSSELNVNALELDDSALYLCASSLQGARGKLFFGSGTQLSVL.

This chain joins TRBV28 and TRBJ1-5; 8 nucleotides match TRBD1. After removal of 11 bases from V and 0 bases from J, the junction contained 9 bases not matched to a gene. There are 15 residues in the CDR3. Germline-derived CDR1 and CDR2 are MDHEN and SYDVKM. The CDR3 DNA follows: TGTGCCTTGGCCCAGGGGGCACTTAGCAATCAGCCCCAGCATTTT. It encodes CALAQGALSNQPQHF.

This chain joins TRBV6-1 and TRBJ2-1; 10 nucleotides line up with TRBD2. Germline V gives CDR1 MNHNS, CDR2 SASEGT. Germline trimming cut 6 bases from V and 3 bases from J; bases unmatched to any gene: 2. The CDR3 has 14 amino acids. This CDR3 is CASRLAGFYNEQFF. The CDR3, as DNA: TGTGCCAGCAGACTAGCGGGGTTCTACAATGAGCAGTTCTTC.

The rearrangement joins TRBV19 to TRBJ1-2, with TRBD1 as a possible D gene (5 bases). CDR1 is LNHDA and CDR2 is SQIVND in the germline V gene (reference sequence). The CDR3 extends over 15 amino acids. V dropped 7 bases and J dropped 4 bases, with 19 bases sitting between them. The CDR3 loop is CASIPGTFGGYGYTF. As DNA, the CDR3 is TGTGCCAGTATTCCCGGGACCTTCGGGGGCTATGGCTACACCTTC.

V and J are TRBV30 and TRBJ1-1; tentatively, D is TRBD1 (6 bases). The germline V gene has CDR1 GTSNPN and CDR2 SVGIG (reference sequence). The V and J ends lost 2 bases and 5 bases respectively, with 6 bases between them. The CDR3 has 11 amino acids. The CDR3 sequence is CAWSRGTEAFF. The DNA for the CDR3 is TGTGCCTGGAGTAGGGGGACTGAAGCTTTCTTT.

J is TRBJ2-7 and V is TRBV20-1; D is possibly TRBD2 (7 bases). This CDR3 has 15 amino acids. The germline V gene has CDR1 DFQATT and CDR2 SNEGSKA (reference sequence). V lost 5 bases and J lost 0, with 17 bases in between. The CDR3 nucleotides are TGCAGTGCTCTCACGGGGGGCGGATTCTCCTACGAGCAGTACTTC. Its translation is CSALTGGGFSYEQYF.

This chain joins TRBV5-8 and TRBJ1-1; tentative D call: TRBD1 (5 bases). V lost 3 bases, J lost 2 bases, and 17 bases lay in between. There are 16 residues in the CDR3. The germline gives CDR1 SGHTS, CDR2 YDEGEE. The CDR3 sequence: CASSSGASLGNTEAFF. The CDR3, as DNA: TGTGCCAGCAGCTCCGGGGCTTCTCTTGGAAACACTGAAGCTTTCTTT.

The sample holds one count of this clonotype. The chain uses TRBV10-3 and TRBJ1-5, with D uncertain. The germline V and J ends were trimmed by 2 bases and 8 bases, with 13 bases remaining between them. CDR1 and CDR2 from the germline V gene are ENHRY and SYGVKD. This CDR3 has 14 amino acids. The CDR3 is CAISEAGGIEPQHF. CDR3 sequence (DNA): TGTGCCATCAGTGAGGCAGGAGGCATTGAGCCCCAGCATTTT.

The rearrangement joins TRBV19 to TRBJ2-7, with 7 bases that match TRBD1. The CDR3 contains 15 residues. Germline values: CDR1 LNHDA, CDR2 SQIVND (reference sequence). The junction had 16 bases not matched to a gene; V was cut back by 10 bases and J by 4 bases. The CDR3 spells CATRTRGQENYEQYF. CDR3 nucleotide sequence: TGTGCCACCAGAACCCGTGGACAGGAGAATTACGAGCAGTACTTC.

The chain links TRBV29-1 to TRBJ1-1; TRBD1 matches 8 bases. V lost 8 bases, J lost 4 bases, and 9 bases stayed unmatched. Germline assignment: CDR1 SQVTM and CDR2 ANQGSEA. This CDR3 spans 13 amino acids. The CDR3 DNA follows: TGCAGCAGCGGACAGGGCATCGGCACTGAAGCTTTCTTT. It yields the protein CSSGQGIGTEAFF.

Worth noting for this clonotype: At one end the junction does not follow the germline gene, possibly because of a read error. CDR3 region: CATSDPPPQETQYF. The DNA for the CDR3 is TGTGCCACCAGTGACCCCCCTCCCCAGGAGACCCAGTACTTC. The chain recombines TRBV27 with TRBJ2-5; no reliable D call. This CDR3 has 14 residues. Germline values: CDR1 MNHEY, CDR2 SMNVEV (reference sequence).

A few counts support this clonotype. This sequence joins TRBV28 and TRBJ1-1; D not resolved. Germline lookup yields CDR1 MDHEN and CDR2 SYDVKM. V shed 5 bases and J shed 4 bases, with 14 bases lying between them. The CDR3 runs to 14 residues. CDR3 region: CASSPITAGTEAFF. CDR3 in DNA: TGTGCCAGCAGTCCGATTACAGCGGGCACTGAAGCTTTCTTT.